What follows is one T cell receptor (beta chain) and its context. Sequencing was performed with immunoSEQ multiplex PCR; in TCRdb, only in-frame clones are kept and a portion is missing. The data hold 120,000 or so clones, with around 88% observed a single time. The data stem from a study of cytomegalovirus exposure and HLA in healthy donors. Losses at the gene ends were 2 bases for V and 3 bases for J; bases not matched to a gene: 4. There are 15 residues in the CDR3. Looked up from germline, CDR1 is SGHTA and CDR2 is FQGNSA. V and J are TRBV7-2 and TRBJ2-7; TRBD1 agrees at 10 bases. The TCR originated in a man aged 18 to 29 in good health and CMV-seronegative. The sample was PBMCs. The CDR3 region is CASSLLGQGIYEQYF. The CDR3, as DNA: TGTGCCAGCAGCTTATTGGGACAGGGGATCTACGAGCAGTACTTC.